Here is one T cell receptor (beta chain) with its context. Its recognized antigen is unknown. Base qualities are not recorded, but no much larger clone differs from it by a single base. This entry belongs to a study of long-term antiretroviral therapy in people with HIV (dated by TCRdb to 2021 to 2024). A note on the overall study: Collection of the earliest samples took place about a decade ahead of the 2015 WHO recommendation for immediate ART, at a time when ART was typically delayed until CD4 counts fell. A retrospective serial study tested whether changes in peripheral blood TRB repertoire composition and diversity were associated with ART initiation and durable HIV suppression. A total of 192 cryopreserved PBMC samples came from 25 to 35 adults with confirmed HIV infection and were collected serially over a mean of approximately six years (range 1-12). About 40% of the roughly 30 participants with HIV were female. No cross-contamination during QIAcube processing was seen in test extractions of a monoclonal T-cell line run alongside 30 to 35 polyclonal samples. Beyond this particular receptor, the publication reports: Inferences about post-ART repertoire changes were limited because no data were available on ART adherence, viral resistance or therapy changes. Expanded TRB clones identified before ART initiation dominated the repertoire across all time points, though the dominance fluctuated and decreased in many PLHIV after ART. A significant increase in TRB diversity was found to be associated with ART initiation, although TRB diversity was observed to remain significantly below that of transplant donor controls even after long-term ART. Because PBMC availability was limited, only the TCR beta chain was sequenced, with no alpha chain pairing. Narrower CDR3 length ranges were observed in HIV repertoires than in controls, and an antigen-experienced repertoire with only a slight naive shift after ART was suggested by the network structure. The samples span the years 2004 to 2017, and the ART regimens used at that time may not be as effective as current regimens. Unsorted PBMC were profiled instead of sorted CD4+ and CD8+ T cells because pre-ART samples had limited cell numbers.

The CDR3 covers 13 residues, taking in both the cysteine and the phenylalanine. The entry retains the CDR3 DNA only, 39 bases that are in frame from base 1. CDR1 SGHRS and CDR2 YFSETQ are derived from the germline V gene. The germline V and J ends show losses of 4 bases and 4 bases respectively, and no gene match explains 3 bases of the junction. Sequencing of the TRB variable region was done with the immunoSEQ hsTCRB v3.0 assay at survey level resolution. TRB sequencing targeted a depth of roughly 35,000-50,000 T-cell genomes per sample. An Illumina MiSeq with a v3 150-cycle kit was used to sequence the pooled TRB libraries. Per the authors' processing: Analysis of repertoires was carried out in R inside a reproducible Nextflow workflow spanning QC, data transformation and analysis. LymphoSeq2, an R package for exploring AIRR-Seq data, was used to implement custom analyses. Four samples that yielded fewer than 5000 total TRB sequences were excluded, so that around 190 HIV repertoires were analyzed. Among the roughly 190 retained HIV repertoires, approximately 57 were collected before ART initiation and approximately 130 were collected after ART initiation. Repertoires were downsampled to 5000 TRB nucleotide sequences, with summary statistics averaged over 100 downsampling iterations. The analysis kept only TRB sequences whose CDR3 regions were at least seven amino acids long. Two measures captured diversity: a Shannon entropy-derived clonality score and the Gini coefficient. In the repertoire networks, any two of the top 5000 CDR3 amino acid sequences were linked whenever the two sequences differed by an edit distance of one. GLIPH2 predicted antigen specificity groups and MHC restriction for TRB CDR3 amino acid sequences. CDR3 amino acid sequences were matched against VDJdb and McPAS-TCR to flag known CMV, EBV, HIV or tissue antigen associations. Pre-ART, post-ART and control groups were compared with Wilcoxon signed-rank tests and Holm-Bonferroni correction. In TCRdb, the immuneACCESS table is reduced to in-frame sequences with V and J assigned. These tables do not hold every clone; where another copy was compared, an unresolved V gene accounts for under half, and the others remain unexplained. V and J calls and clone size are as listed in that table; D and trimming were resolved from the DNA. This sample is represented by tens of thousands of clones; 70% to 90% of them were singletons. The ten top clones hold about 3.9% of the sample.

Participants were included only if at least one PBMC sample before ART initiation and at least two post-ART samples were available. Treatment was received in the United States of America by all participants with HIV. Cryopreserved samples of roughly 0.85-11 million PBMC were thawed and washed before DNA extraction. At the time of the earliest PBMC sample for each participant with HIV, ages ranged from about 23 to 60 years. Per participant, PBMC samples came from 1-4 timepoints prior to ART initiation and 2-8 timepoints following ART initiation, for a median of 7 samples. For every participant, serial HIV viral load, CD4+ T-cell count, ART history and demographic data were obtained. Using a Qiagen kit on a QIAcube, genomic DNA was extracted from unsorted PBMC, with samples processed in batches of 12.

The chain is made from TRBV5-1 and TRBJ2-3; the junction holds 7 bases that match TRBD1. The specimen comprised unsorted PBMCs, sampled 1.8 years after starting antiretroviral therapy. The source is a woman aged 18-35 years with HIV. The nucleotide sequence reads TGCGCCAGCAGCCCCCAGGGGGCAGATACGCAGTATTTT. This codes for CASSPQGADTQYF.